This T cell receptor (beta chain) appears in the sequencing data of a study of shared clonotypes between healthy human individuals. Study-wide results and limits: Naive subsets tended to show greater estimated richness than memory subsets. Investigators expected sequencing depth to affect clonotype sharing among donors.

The germline gives CDR1 MNHEY, CDR2 SVGAGI. This CDR3 is 12 amino acids long. Trimming shortened V by 2 bases and J by 4 bases, and 5 bases separated the two germline ends. To note about this clone: Its antigen is unknown.

Clones were sequenced by immunoSEQ multiplex PCR, and TCRdb holds only the in-frame ones, with some missing. Here the sample spans some 1 million clones, more than 65% being singletons. The clonotype was recovered from a man younger than 35 in good health. The sample taken for sequencing was memory CD4+ T cells sorted from blood. Stated subset: CD45RA-negative fraction. The gene calls are TRBV6-5 and TRBJ2-5; no clear D gene. CDR3 sequence (DNA): TGTGCCAGCAGTTACGCGCGAGAGACCCAGTACTTC. It specifies CASSYARETQYF.